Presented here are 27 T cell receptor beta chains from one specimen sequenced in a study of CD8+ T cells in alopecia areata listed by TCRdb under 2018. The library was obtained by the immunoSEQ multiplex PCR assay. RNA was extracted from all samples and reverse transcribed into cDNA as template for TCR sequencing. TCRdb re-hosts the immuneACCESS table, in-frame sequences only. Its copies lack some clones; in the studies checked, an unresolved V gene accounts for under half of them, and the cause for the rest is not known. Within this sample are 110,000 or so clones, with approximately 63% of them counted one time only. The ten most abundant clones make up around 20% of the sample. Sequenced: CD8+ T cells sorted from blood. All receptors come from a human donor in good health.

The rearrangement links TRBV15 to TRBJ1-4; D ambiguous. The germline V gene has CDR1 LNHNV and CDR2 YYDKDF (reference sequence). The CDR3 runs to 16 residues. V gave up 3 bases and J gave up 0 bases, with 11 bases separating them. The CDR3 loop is CATSSSDWPTNEKLFF. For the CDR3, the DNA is TGTGCCACCAGCAGCAGCGACTGGCCAACTAATGAAAAACTGTTTTTT. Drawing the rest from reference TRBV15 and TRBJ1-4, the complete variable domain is DAMVIQNPRYQVTQFGKPVTLSCSQTLNHNVMYWYQQKSSQAPKLLFHYYDKDFNNEADTPDNFQSRRPNTSFCFLDIRSPGLGDTAMYLCATSSSDWPTNEKLFFGSGTQLSVL.

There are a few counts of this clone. The CDR3 coding sequence is TGTGCCAGCAGCCCGGACCTAAGCTCCTACAATGAGCAGTTCTTC. Its protein is CASSPDLSSYNEQFF. The gene calls are TRBV7-6 and TRBJ2-1; unclear D gene. Trimming shortened V by 5 bases and J by 0 bases, and 11 bases separated the two germline ends. This CDR3 contains 15 residues. Germline V lookup: CDR1 SGHVS, CDR2 FNYEAQ.

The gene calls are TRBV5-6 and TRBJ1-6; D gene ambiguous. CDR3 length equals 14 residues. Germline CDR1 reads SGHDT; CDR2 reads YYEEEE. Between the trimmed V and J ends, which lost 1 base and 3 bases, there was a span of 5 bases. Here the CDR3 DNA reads TGTGCCAGCAGCTTGAACAGCTATAATTCACCCCTCCACTTT. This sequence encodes CASSLNSYNSPLHF.

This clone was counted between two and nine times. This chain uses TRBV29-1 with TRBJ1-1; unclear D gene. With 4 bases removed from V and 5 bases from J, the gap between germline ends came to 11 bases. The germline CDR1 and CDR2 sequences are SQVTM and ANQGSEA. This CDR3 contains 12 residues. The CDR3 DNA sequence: TGCAGCGTTGCGGACCGAGGGACTGAAGCTTTCTTT. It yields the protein CSVADRGTEAFF.

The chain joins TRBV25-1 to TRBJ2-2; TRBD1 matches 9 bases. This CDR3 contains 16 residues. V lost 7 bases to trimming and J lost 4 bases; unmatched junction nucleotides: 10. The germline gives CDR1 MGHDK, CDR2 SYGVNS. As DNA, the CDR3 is TGTGCCAGCACTGGGACAGGGTTAGAAAGCACCGGGGAGCTGTTTTTT. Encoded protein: CASTGTGLESTGELFF. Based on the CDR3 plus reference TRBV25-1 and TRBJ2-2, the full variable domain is EADIYQTPRYLVIGTGKKITLECSQTMGHDKMYWYQQDPGMELHLIHYSYGVNSTEKGDLSSESTVSRIRTEHFPLTLESARPSHTSQYLCASTGTGLESTGELFFGEGSRLTVL.

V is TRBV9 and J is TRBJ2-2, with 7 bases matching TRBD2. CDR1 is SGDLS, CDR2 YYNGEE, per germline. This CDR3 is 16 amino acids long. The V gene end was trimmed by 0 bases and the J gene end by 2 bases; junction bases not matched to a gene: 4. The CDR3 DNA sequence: TGTGCCAGCAGCGTAGAGGCGGGGGTAAACACCGGGGAGCTGTTTTTT. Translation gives CASSVEAGVNTGELFF.

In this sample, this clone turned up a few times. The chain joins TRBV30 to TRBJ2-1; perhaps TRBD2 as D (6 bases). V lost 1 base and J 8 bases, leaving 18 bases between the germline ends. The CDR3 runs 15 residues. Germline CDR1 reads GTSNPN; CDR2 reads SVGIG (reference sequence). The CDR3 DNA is TGTGCCTGGAGTGGCGGGGCAGGAGGTTACGATGAGCAGTTCTTC. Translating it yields CAWSGGAGGYDEQFF.

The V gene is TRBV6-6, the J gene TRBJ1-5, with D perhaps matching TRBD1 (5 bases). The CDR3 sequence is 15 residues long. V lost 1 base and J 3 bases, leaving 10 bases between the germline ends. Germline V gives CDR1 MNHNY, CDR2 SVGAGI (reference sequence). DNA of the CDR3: TGTGCCAGCAGTTACTGGAGGACAAACAATCAGCCCCAGCATTTT. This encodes CASSYWRTNNQPQHF.

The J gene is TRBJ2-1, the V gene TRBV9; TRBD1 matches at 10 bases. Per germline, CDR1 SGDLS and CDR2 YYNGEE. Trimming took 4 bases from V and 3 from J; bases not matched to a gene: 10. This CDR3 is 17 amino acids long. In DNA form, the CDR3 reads TGTGCCAGCAGCTCGAATCCGGGACAGGGGAGCTACAATGAGCAGTTCTTC. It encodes CASSSNPGQGSYNEQFF.

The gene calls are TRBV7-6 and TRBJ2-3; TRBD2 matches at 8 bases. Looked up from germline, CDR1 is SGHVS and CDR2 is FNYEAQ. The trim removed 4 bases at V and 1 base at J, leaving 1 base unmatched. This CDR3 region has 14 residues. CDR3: CASSSGGGTDTQYF. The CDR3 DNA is TGTGCCAGCAGCTCCGGGGGGGGCACAGATACGCAGTATTTT.

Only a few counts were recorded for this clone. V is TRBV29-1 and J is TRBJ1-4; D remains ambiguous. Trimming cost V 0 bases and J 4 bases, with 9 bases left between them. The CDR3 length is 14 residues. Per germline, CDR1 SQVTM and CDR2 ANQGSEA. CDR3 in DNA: TGCAGCGTTGAAGATCCAGAGATTAATGAAAAACTGTTTTTT. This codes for CSVEDPEINEKLFF. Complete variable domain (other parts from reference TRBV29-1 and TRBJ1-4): SAVISQKPSRDICQRGTSLTIQCQVDSQVTMMFWYRQQPGQSLTLIATANQGSEATYESGFVIDKFPISRPNLTFSTLTVSNMSPEDSSIYLCSVEDPEINEKLFFGSGTQLSVL.

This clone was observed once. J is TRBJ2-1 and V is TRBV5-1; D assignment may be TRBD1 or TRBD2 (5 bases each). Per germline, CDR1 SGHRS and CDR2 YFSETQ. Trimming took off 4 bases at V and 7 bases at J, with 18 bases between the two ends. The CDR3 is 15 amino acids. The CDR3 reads CASSAGTAWFNEQFF. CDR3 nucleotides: TGCGCCAGCAGCGCTGGGACGGCGTGGTTTAATGAGCAGTTCTTC. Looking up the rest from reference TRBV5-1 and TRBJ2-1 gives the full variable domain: KAGVTQTPRYLIKTRGQQVTLSCSPISGHRSVSWYQQTPGQGLQFLFEYFSETQRNKGNFPGRFSGRQFSNSRSEMNVSTLELGDSALYLCASSAGTAWFNEQFFGPGTRLTVL.

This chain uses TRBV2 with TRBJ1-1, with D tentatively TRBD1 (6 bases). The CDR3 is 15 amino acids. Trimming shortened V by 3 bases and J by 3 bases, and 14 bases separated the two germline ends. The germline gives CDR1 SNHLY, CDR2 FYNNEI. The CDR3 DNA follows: TGTGCCAGCAGTGATCCGGGGACATTCCACACTGAAGCTTTCTTT. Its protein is CASSDPGTFHTEAFF.

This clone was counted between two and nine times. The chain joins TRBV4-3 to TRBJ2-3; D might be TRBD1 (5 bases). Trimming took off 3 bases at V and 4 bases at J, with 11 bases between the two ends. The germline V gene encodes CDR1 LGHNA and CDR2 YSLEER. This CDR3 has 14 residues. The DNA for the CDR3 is TGCGCCAGCAGCCAGACAGTATCGGCAGATACGCAGTATTTT. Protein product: CASSQTVSADTQYF.

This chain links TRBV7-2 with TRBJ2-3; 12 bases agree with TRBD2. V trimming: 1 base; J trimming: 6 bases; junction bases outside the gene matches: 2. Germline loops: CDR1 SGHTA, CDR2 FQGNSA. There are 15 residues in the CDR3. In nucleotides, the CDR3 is TGTGCCAGCAGCTTAGAACTAGCGGGGGGTGATACGCAGTATTTT. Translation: CASSLELAGGDTQYF.

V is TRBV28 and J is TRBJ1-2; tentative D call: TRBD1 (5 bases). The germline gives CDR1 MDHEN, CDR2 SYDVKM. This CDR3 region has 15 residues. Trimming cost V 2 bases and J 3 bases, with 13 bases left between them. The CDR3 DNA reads TGTGCCAGCAGTTTAGACTTAGGGGCCTACTATGGCTACACCTTC. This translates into CASSLDLGAYYGYTF.

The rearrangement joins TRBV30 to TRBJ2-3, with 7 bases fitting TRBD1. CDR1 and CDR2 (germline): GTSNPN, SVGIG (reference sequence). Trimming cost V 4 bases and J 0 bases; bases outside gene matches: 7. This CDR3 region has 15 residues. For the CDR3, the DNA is TGTGCCTGGAATACAGGGGTCACTAGCACAGATACGCAGTATTTT. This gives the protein CAWNTGVTSTDTQYF.

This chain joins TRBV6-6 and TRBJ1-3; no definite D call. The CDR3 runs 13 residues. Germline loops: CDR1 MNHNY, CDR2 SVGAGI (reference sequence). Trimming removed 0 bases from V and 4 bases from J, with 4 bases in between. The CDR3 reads CASSYSKGNTIYF. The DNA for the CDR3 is TGTGCCAGCAGTTACTCGAAGGGAAACACCATATATTTT.

The CDR3 nucleotides read TGTGCCAGCAGCACCCTACTGGGACACTATAACACTGAAGCTTTCTTT. Its translation: CASSTLLGHYNTEAFF. The chain links TRBV5-6 to TRBJ1-1, with a possible D match to TRBD1 (6 bases). The CDR3 has 16 amino acids. Trimming left V 4 bases short and J 2 bases short, with 18 bases between. Per germline, CDR1 SGHDT and CDR2 YYEEEE.

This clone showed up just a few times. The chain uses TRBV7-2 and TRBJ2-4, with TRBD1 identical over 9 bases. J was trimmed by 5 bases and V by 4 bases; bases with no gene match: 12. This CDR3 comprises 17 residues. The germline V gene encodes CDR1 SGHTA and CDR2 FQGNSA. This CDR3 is CASSSLPFWTGENIQYF. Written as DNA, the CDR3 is TGTGCCAGCAGCTCCCTTCCTTTTTGGACAGGGGAAAACATTCAGTACTTC.

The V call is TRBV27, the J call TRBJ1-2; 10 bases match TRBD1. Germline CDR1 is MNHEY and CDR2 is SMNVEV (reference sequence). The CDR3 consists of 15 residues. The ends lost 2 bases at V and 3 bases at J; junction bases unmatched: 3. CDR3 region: CASSLGQGDYYGYTF. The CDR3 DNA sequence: TGTGCCAGCAGTTTAGGACAGGGGGATTACTATGGCTACACCTTC.

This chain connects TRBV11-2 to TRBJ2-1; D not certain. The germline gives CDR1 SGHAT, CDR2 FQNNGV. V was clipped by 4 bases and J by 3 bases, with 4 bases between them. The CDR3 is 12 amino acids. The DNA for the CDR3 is TGTGCCAGCAGCTCAATCTACAATGAGCAGTTCTTC. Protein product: CASSSIYNEQFF.

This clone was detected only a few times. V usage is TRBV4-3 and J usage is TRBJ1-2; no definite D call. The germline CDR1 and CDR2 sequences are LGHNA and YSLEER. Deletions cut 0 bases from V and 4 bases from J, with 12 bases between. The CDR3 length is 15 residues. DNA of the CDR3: TGCGCCAGCAGCCAAGATCGGCACAGCTTCTATGGCTACACCTTC. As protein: CASSQDRHSFYGYTF.

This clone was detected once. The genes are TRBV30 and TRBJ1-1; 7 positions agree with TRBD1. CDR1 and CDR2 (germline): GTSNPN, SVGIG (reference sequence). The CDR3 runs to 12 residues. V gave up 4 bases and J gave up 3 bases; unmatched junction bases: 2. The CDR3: CAWNRGYTEAFF. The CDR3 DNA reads TGTGCCTGGAACAGGGGTTACACTGAAGCTTTCTTT.

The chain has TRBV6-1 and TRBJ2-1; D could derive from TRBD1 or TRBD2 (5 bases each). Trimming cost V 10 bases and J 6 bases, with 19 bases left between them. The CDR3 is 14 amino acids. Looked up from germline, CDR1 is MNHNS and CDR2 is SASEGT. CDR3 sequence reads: CATDWGETSNEQFF. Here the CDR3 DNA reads TGTGCCACGGACTGGGGCGAGACCTCCAATGAGCAGTTCTTC.

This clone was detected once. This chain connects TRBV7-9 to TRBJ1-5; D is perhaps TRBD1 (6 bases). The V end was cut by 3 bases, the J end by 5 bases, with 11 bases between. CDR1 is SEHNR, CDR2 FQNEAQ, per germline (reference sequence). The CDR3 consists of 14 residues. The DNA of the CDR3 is TGTGCCAGCAGCTTCCCAGGGGATCATCAGCCCCAGCATTTT. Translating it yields CASSFPGDHQPQHF.

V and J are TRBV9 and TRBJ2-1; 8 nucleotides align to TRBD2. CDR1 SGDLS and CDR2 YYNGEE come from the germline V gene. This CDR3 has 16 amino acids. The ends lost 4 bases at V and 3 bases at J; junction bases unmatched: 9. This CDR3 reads CASSPRLAGNYNEQFF. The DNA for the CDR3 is TGTGCCAGCAGCCCCCGTCTAGCGGGCAACTACAATGAGCAGTTCTTC.